The source of this T cell receptor beta chain is a study of cytomegalovirus exposure and HLA in healthy donors. CDR1 and CDR2 from the germline V gene are MDHEN and SYDVKM. The CDR3 is 16 residues long. V was pared by 1 base and J by 1 base, with 5 bases of the junction left unmatched. Profiled with immunoSEQ multiplex PCR; TCRdb holds only in-frame clones, not every one. The repertoire has over 200,000 clones, approximately 82% of them found once; the top ten carry around 5.5%. Sequenced input: PBMCs. This chain links TRBV28 with TRBJ2-5, with TRBD2 identical over 8 bases. The TCR sequence derives from a woman aged 18-35 years in good health and CMV-seronegative. CDR3 sequence reads: CASSLLLAGAQETQYF. In DNA, the CDR3 is TGTGCCAGCAGTTTATTGCTAGCGGGCGCCCAAGAGACCCAGTACTTC.